This TCR beta chain was sequenced during a study of blood T cells in healthy people across ages. This clonotype turned up a few times. For the second PCR, which ran for about 6 to 12 cycles, a sample-barcoded 5' primer and a J-beta primer mix were used. In TCRdb, the 5' RACE reads were re-called with MiXCR into one record per CDR3 protein. The sample lists about 580,000 distinct CDR3 sequences, 40% to 50% occurring once. The CDR3 spans 16 residues. Germline CDR1 MGHDK, CDR2 SYGVNS. The germline V and J ends were trimmed by 1 base and 1 base, with 10 bases remaining between them. The sequence was obtained from an elderly man in good health. The sample taken for sequencing was blood. This chain connects TRBV25-1 to TRBJ1-4; no definite D call. This CDR3 reads CASSEWEGGTNEKLFF. The CDR3 DNA reads as TGTGCCAGCAGTGAATGGGAGGGCGGAACTAATGAAAAACTGTTTTTT.